This TCR beta chain was found in a study of shared clonotypes between healthy human individuals (dated by TCRdb to the early 2020s). Study-level background: A couple of women and three men aged 18 to 49 years were included in the cohort. For each donor, three plates each were used for CD4 naive and CD4 memory, two plates were used for CD8 naive, and one plate was used for CD8 memory. To estimate repertoire size and how much clonotype sharing occurs between individuals, the study deeply sequenced the blood TCR repertoires of about five healthy adults. To increase sequencing depth and limit assay-specific biases, different laboratories used diverse techniques to prepare libraries and sequence TCR repertoires. Each donor's leukapheresis produced roughly between roughly 0.94 and 9.5 billion PBMCs.

The junction shows trimming of 3 bases on V and 4 bases on J, plus 15 bases between the germline ends. Sequences GTSNPN (CDR1) and SVGIG (CDR2) are obtained from the germline V gene (reference sequence). The CDR3 holds 14 amino acids from the cysteine to the phenylalanine. Only the CDR3 region is kept as DNA, spanning 42 bases read in frame from base 1. TCR CDR3 regions were amplified from genomic DNA by multiplex PCR using the deep immunoSEQ assay. Extracted genomic DNA from each cell subset was distributed evenly across all wells of several immunoSEQ 96-well plates, and each plate was treated as a replicate. For sorted subsets, each replicate PCR was loaded with about 200 ng genomic DNA, equivalent to approximately 27,000 T cell genomes. Purified libraries were quantified with a Qubit 3.0 fluorometer, sized on a Bioanalyzer 2100, and re-quantified with the KAPA Library Quantification kit. Each immunoSEQ 96-well plate was sequenced on its own single-read 150-cycle Illumina NextSeq 550 flow cell. The published analysis was carried out like this. Because the immunoSEQ output held only junctional sequences and lacked quality scores, the filtering could not match the filtering applied to full-length reads. Sequences were annotated with PyIR, a Python wrapper for IgBLAST v1.9, using IMGT germline references to assign V/J genes and CDR3. Any read was removed if the V/J assignment was weak (E-value above 1e-6), the CDR3 was missing, or the read contained stop codons, out-of-frame junctions, or ambiguous translated residues. V3J clonotypes were defined as sequences sharing the same inferred V gene, J gene, and CDR3 amino acid sequence. Percentage overlap between repertoires was calculated by dividing the number of shared unique clonotypes by the size of the smaller repertoire. Repertoire richness was assessed with RTK rarefaction, the Chao1 estimator, and Recon v2.1 estimates of unobserved clonotypes. Generation probabilities for all TCRbeta clonotypes obtained by the gDNA method from a handful of donors were computed using OLGA. TCRdb took over this immuneACCESS table, retaining in-frame rearrangements with V and J assigned. Such tables are incomplete; in checked studies, under half of the missing clones stem from an unresolved V gene, and the remainder is unexplained. V, J and clone size are taken as reported in that table, and D and trimming were inferred from the DNA itself. The sample yields roughly 2 million clones; 95% were counted once. Clones ranked in the top ten supply 0.1% to 0.15% of the sample.

What the research found in general, with its limitations: Estimated clonotype richness was generally larger for naive than for memory subsets. Because the study included a small number of donors, the genetic and exposure-history diversity represented was limited. Higher generation probabilities were observed for clonotypes shared by all four sorted-subset donors than for non-shared clonotypes. Across a few donors, 5% to 6% of naive CD4, approximately 3.6% of naive CD8, approximately 2.5% of memory CD4, and about 0.44% of memory CD8 clonotypes were shared. Rarefaction of sorted-subset datasets indicated incomplete sequencing despite the large sequencing depth. Pairwise subsampling indicated that sequencing depth was expected to affect the degree of clonotype sharing among donors. Only blood was sampled, and tissue TCR repertoires likely differ from those in blood.

Of note for this clone: This receptor's antigen is unknown. No clone much larger than this one lies a single base away; base qualities are absent.

The donors were healthy, HIV-negative adults with no recently reported acute infections or vaccinations. All donors were Caucasian adults living in Nashville, Tennessee, USA. CD4+ T cells were enriched by magnetic negative selection; naive cells were then positively selected on CD45RA, and the negative fraction formed the memory subset. After blood collection by leukapheresis, PBMCs were isolated using Ficoll-Histopaque density gradient centrifugation and then cryopreserved in the vapor phase of liquid nitrogen. Analytical flow cytometry was used to check the purity and quantity of each magnetically sorted T cell population. From each sorted fraction, genomic DNA was isolated and quantified by UV absorbance on a Nanodrop 2000c.

The sequencing sample was made of naive CD4+ T cells sorted from blood. Read against the paper, the sample's cell subset or site label means: CD45RA+ positively selected. The TCR was taken from a man aged 18 to 35 in good health. The chain couples TRBV30 to TRBJ1-2; TRBD1 is a weak D gene call, 5 bases matching. The DNA reads as follows: TGTGCCTGGAGGGGGGACCGTCGAACCTATGGCTACACCTTC. The encoded protein is CAWRGDRRTYGYTF.